This TCR beta chain was identified in a study of technical replicates of blood from several donors. Trimming removed 1 base from V and 2 bases from J; junction bases left unmatched: 0. Germline assignment: CDR1 LGHNA and CDR2 YSLEER. The CDR3 consists of 15 residues. This clone was found a few times. The assay was immunoSEQ multiplex PCR, and TCRdb's table has in-frame clones only and misses some. The data contain about 73,000 clones, approximately 90% of them singletons. This clonotype originated in a human donor in good health. Some clones in this sample may be carry-over from other donors' samples. The material sequenced was PBMCs. This chain links TRBV4-3 with TRBJ1-3; TRBD1 agrees at 9 bases. CDR3 sequence (DNA): TGCGCCAGCAGCCAAGGGACAGGGGCTGGAAACACCATATATTTT. Its translation is CASSQGTGAGNTIYF.